The 29 T cell receptor beta chains given below trace back to one sample, sequenced in a study of regulatory T cells in long-lasting Graves disease. TCR beta libraries were built with iRepertoire HTBI primers and Arm-PCR of CDR3 regions. TCRdb reprocessed the multiplex PCR reads with MiXCR, giving one entry per CDR3 protein. This sample has more than 300,000 distinct CDR3 sequences, with around a fifth found just once. This sample's time point: persistent/refractory GD, antithyroid drugs over 5 years with positive TRAb. Preparation of the TCR library used RNA extracted from PBMCs. The source material was peripheral blood mononuclear cells (PBMCs), sampled when the disease was refractory, from a patient treated with antithyroid drugs. These receptors came from a female donor with Graves disease.

This clonotype showed up many times. The CDR3 reads CASSTGKGGTEAFF. In DNA, the CDR3 is TGCGCCAGCAGCACAGGGAAGGGTGGCACTGAAGCTTTCTTT. V usage is TRBV5-1 and J usage is TRBJ1-1; the D gene is possibly TRBD1 (6 bases). The V gene lost 4 bases and the J gene lost 4 bases, with 14 bases spanning the gap. The V gene's germline CDR1 is SGHRS and CDR2 YFSETQ. This CDR3 has 14 amino acids. Full variable domain (remainder filled in from reference TRBV5-1 and TRBJ1-1): KAGVTQTPRYLIKTRGQQVTLSCSPISGHRSVSWYQQTPGQGLQFLFEYFSETQRNKGNFPGRFSGRQFSNSRSEMNVSTLELGDSALYLCASSTGKGGTEAFFGQGTRLTVV.

As regards this clonotype: At one end the junction does not follow the germline gene, possibly because of a read error. This chain links TRBV6-1 with TRBJ1-5, with TRBD1 identical over 8 bases. This CDR3 is 13 amino acids long. Germline CDR1 is MNHNS and CDR2 is SASEGT. The CDR3, as DNA: TGCGCCAGCAGAGGACAGGGCGTGCAGCCCCAGCATTTT. Its translation is CASRGQGVQPQHF.

A few counts support this clonotype. The chain carries TRBV5-1 and TRBJ1-5, with D maybe TRBD1 (6 bases). Trimming took 0 bases from V and 4 from J, leaving 8 bases between them. Germline V gene data show CDR1 as SGHRS and CDR2 as YFSETQ. CDR3 size: 14 residues. CDR3 residues: CASSLEGGNQPQHF. The CDR3 DNA reads TGCGCCAGCAGCTTGGAAGGGGGGAATCAGCCCCAGCATTTT.

The chain is built from TRBV28 and TRBJ1-2; no firm D call. Trimming pared 8 bases from V and 5 bases from J, leaving 6 bases between. The CDR3 contains 10 residues. Germline V gives CDR1 MDHEN, CDR2 SYDVKM. Here the CDR3 reads CASQGYGYTF. CDR3 nucleotide sequence: TGTGCCAGCCAAGGTTATGGCTACACCTTC.

The chain recombines TRBV20-1 with TRBJ1-6; no definite D call. CDR3 length: 16 amino acids. Germline V lookup: CDR1 DFQATT, CDR2 SNEGSKA (reference sequence). V dropped 0 bases and J dropped 9 bases, with 18 bases sitting between them. This chain's CDR3 is CSARDAGGGVGSPLHF. The CDR3 DNA is TGCAGTGCTAGAGATGCGGGAGGCGGGGTTGGTTCACCCCTCCACTTT.

This clonotype was seen many times. V and J are TRBV3-1 and TRBJ2-7; 9 positions match TRBD2. The junction had 2 bases not matched to a gene; V was cut back by 3 bases and J by 2 bases. This CDR3 is built from 14 residues. Germline V gives CDR1 LGHDT, CDR2 YNNKEL (reference sequence). The CDR3 sequence is CASSQASGTYEQYF. The CDR3 nucleotides are TGTGCCAGCAGCCAGGCTAGCGGGACCTACGAGCAGTACTTC.

This clonotype appeared a few times. The chain is built from TRBV2 and TRBJ2-6; TRBD2 might be the D (6 bases). V dropped 7 bases and J dropped 3 bases, with 10 bases sitting between them. This CDR3 is built from 14 residues. Per the germline V gene, CDR1 is SNHLY and CDR2 is FYNNEI. DNA of the CDR3: TGTGCCAGCACGGAGGGGAGTGGGGCCAACGTCCTGACTTTC. This encodes CASTEGSGANVLTF.

With respect to this clonotype: This may be a read error: a much more frequent sequence differs by one nucleotide. Because it lacks the conserved phenylalanine or tryptophan at the end, this CDR3 is likely a read error. The chain employs TRBV7-2 and TRBJ1-1; D gene ambiguous. Per germline, CDR1 SGHTA and CDR2 FQGNSA. The CDR3 sequence is 13 residues long. V lost 2 bases and J lost 8, with 12 bases in between. CDR3 protein: CASSLRGGREAFS. The CDR3 DNA reads TGTGCCAGCAGCTTACGAGGTGGGCGAGAAGCTTTCTCT.

This clonotype was detected ten times or more. The genes are TRBV28 and TRBJ1-2; D unclear. The CDR3 has 12 residues. Per germline, CDR1 MDHEN and CDR2 SYDVKM. Trimming took off 5 bases at V and 3 bases at J, with 7 bases between the two ends. The DNA for the CDR3 is TGTGCCAGCAGTCCTAGGTACTATGGCTACACCTTC. Translated, it gives CASSPRYYGYTF.

This clonotype was seen repeatedly, ten times or more. The rearrangement links TRBV12-3 or TRBV12-4 to TRBJ1-1, with D perhaps matching TRBD1 (5 bases). Trimming removed 3 bases from V and 2 bases from J, with 22 bases in between. The length of the CDR3 is 18 residues. The CDR3 nucleotides are TGTGCCAGCAGTTTGGCAGGGCCACTCATTACTAGAAACACTGAAGCTTTCTTT. Translating gives CASSLAGPLITRNTEAFF.

The chain is built from TRBV10-3 and TRBJ2-7, with a tentative D call TRBD1 (5 bases). V was pared by 6 bases and J by 3 bases, with 15 bases between. From germline, CDR1 is ENHRY and CDR2 SYGVKD. The CDR3 has 14 amino acids. Here the CDR3 DNA reads TGTGCCATCAGATTGAGCCAGGGCGGCTACGAGCAGTACTTC. It specifies CAIRLSQGGYEQYF.

This clonotype was counted a few times. The genes are TRBV20-1 and TRBJ2-7; a possible D gene is TRBD1 (6 bases). Germline V gives CDR1 DFQATT, CDR2 SNEGSKA (reference sequence). V was cut by 1 base and J by 7 bases, with 20 bases left in between. The CDR3 is 15 residues long. The chain's CDR3 is CSARGSVGTSLEQYF. CDR3 nucleotides: TGCAGTGCTAGAGGGTCTGTCGGGACATCGTTAGAGCAGTACTTC.

In this sample, this clonotype turned up many times. The chain is built from TRBV29-1 and TRBJ1-2, with TRBD1 as a possible D gene (5 bases). V dropped 3 bases and J dropped 2 bases, with 22 bases sitting between them. Per the germline V gene, CDR1 is SQVTM and CDR2 is ANQGSEA. CDR3 length equals 17 residues. DNA for the CDR3: TGCAGCGTTGATCTGGGGCGCAGTTCTCCCGGCAACTATGGCTACACCTTC. It specifies CSVDLGRSSPGNYGYTF.

With respect to this clonotype: A read error may explain this, as a much larger clone is one base away. It is likely a read error, because the conserved phenylalanine at the end of the CDR3 is missing. The chain combines TRBV6-1 with TRBJ2-5, with a tentative D call TRBD1 (6 bases). V was pared by 5 bases and J by 5 bases, with 18 bases between. The CDR3 runs 15 residues. Germline-derived CDR1 and CDR2 are MNHNS and SASEGT. CDR3 loop: CASSRPGVFGETQYS. CDR3 DNA sequence: TGTGCCAGCAGTCGTCCAGGGGTTTTCGGGGAGACCCAGTACTCC.

On this clonotype: A much larger clone sits a single nucleotide away, making a read error possible. The chain uses TRBV28 and TRBJ2-2, with D tentatively TRBD1 or TRBD2 (5 bases each). V lost 5 bases and J lost 0, with 19 bases in between. This CDR3 spans 18 amino acids. Germline assignment: CDR1 MDHEN and CDR2 SYDVKM. The CDR3 loop reads CASSLWGRGRANTGELFF. DNA of the CDR3: TGTGCCAGCAGTCTTTGGGGTCGGGGCAGGGCGAACACCGGGGAGCTGTTTTTT.

In its sample, this clonotype was seen many times. V is TRBV20-1 and J is TRBJ1-5; no clear D gene. The CDR3 extends over 14 amino acids. The germline V gene has CDR1 DFQATT and CDR2 SNEGSKA (reference sequence). V was shortened by 6 bases and J by 0 bases, with 12 bases between the two germline ends. CDR3 protein: CSAQLDNSNQPQHF. In DNA form, the CDR3 reads TGCAGTGCCCAATTAGACAATAGCAATCAGCCCCAGCATTTT.

At least ten counts were recorded for this clonotype. The chain employs TRBV7-2 and TRBJ2-5, with 14 bases that match TRBD2. V lost 6 bases to trimming and J lost 4 bases; unmatched junction nucleotides: 10. This CDR3 spans 17 amino acids. CDR1 and CDR2 from the germline V gene are SGHTA and FQGNSA. CDR3 amino acids: CASRSPGLAGGRETQYF. Written as DNA, the CDR3 is TGTGCCAGCAGATCTCCTGGACTAGCGGGAGGTAGAGAGACCCAGTACTTC.

The V call is TRBV5-1, the J call TRBJ2-2; perhaps TRBD2 as D (5 bases). The CDR3 is 14 residues long. Germline loops: CDR1 SGHRS, CDR2 YFSETQ. Trimming pared 1 base from V and 3 bases from J, leaving 7 bases between. CDR3 nucleotides: TGCGCCAGCAGCTTGACAGCGGACACCGGGGAGCTGTTTTTT. This translates into CASSLTADTGELFF.

The rearrangement joins TRBV4-3 to TRBJ2-2, with 7 positions matching TRBD1. The V segment lost 1 base and the J segment 1 base; nucleotides outside the gene matches: 0. The CDR3 spans 15 residues. Germline CDR1 reads LGHNA; CDR2 reads YSLEER. CDR3: CASSQGTGNTGELFF. DNA of the CDR3: TGCGCCAGCAGCCAAGGGACAGGGAACACCGGGGAGCTGTTTTTT.

This clonotype has more than one count but fewer than ten. The genes are TRBV19 and TRBJ2-2, with D possibly being TRBD2 (5 bases). The V gene's germline CDR1 is LNHDA and CDR2 SQIVND (reference sequence). V lost 6 bases and J 6 bases, leaving 14 bases between the germline ends. The CDR3 runs 14 residues. The CDR3 nucleotides read TGTGCCAGTAGGTTGCGGGTGATGGCCGGGGAGCTGTTTTTT. This translates into CASRLRVMAGELFF.

This clonotype was seen repeatedly, ten times or more. This rearrangement joins TRBV12-3 or TRBV12-4 to TRBJ1-5, with D maybe TRBD1 (5 bases). The V end was cut by 4 bases, the J end by 3 bases, with 13 bases between. The CDR3 contains 15 residues. The CDR3 spells CASSWGTDDNQPQHF. CDR3 coding DNA: TGTGCCAGCAGTTGGGGGACGGACGACAATCAGCCCCAGCATTTT.

This chain links TRBV6-1 with TRBJ1-2; TRBD1 matches at 10 bases. The CDR3 is 17 residues long. In germline, CDR1 is MNHNS, CDR2 SASEGT. V lost 5 bases and J lost 8; bases outside the gene matches: 17. Here the CDR3 reads CASSRFSGTGALGGYTF. CDR3 sequence (DNA): TGTGCCAGCAGTCGCTTTTCCGGGACAGGGGCTTTGGGCGGCTACACCTTC.

The chain carries TRBV5-1 and TRBJ2-2, with TRBD1 identical over 12 bases. CDR1 SGHRS and CDR2 YFSETQ come from the germline V gene. This CDR3 region has 16 residues. V lost 3 bases and J lost 3; bases outside the gene matches: 3. CDR3 sequence: CASSSGQGAYTGELFF. The CDR3 DNA sequence: TGCGCCAGCAGCTCGGGACAGGGGGCTTACACCGGGGAGCTGTTTTTT. Based on the CDR3 plus reference TRBV5-1 and TRBJ2-2, the full variable domain is KAGVTQTPRYLIKTRGQQVTLSCSPISGHRSVSWYQQTPGQGLQFLFEYFSETQRNKGNFPGRFSGRQFSNSRSEMNVSTLELGDSALYLCASSSGQGAYTGELFFGEGSRLTVL.

This clonotype was recorded at least ten times. The J gene is TRBJ2-7, the V gene TRBV10-3, with 8 positions matching TRBD1. CDR1 ENHRY and CDR2 SYGVKD come from the germline V gene. After removal of 10 bases from V and 2 bases from J, the junction contained 7 bases not matched to a gene. The CDR3 runs to 13 residues. The CDR3 coding sequence is TGTGCCAGTCGGACAGGGAGCACCTACGAGCAGTACTTC. Amino acid sequence: CASRTGSTYEQYF.

This clonotype was seen a handful of times. The rearrangement links TRBV7-2 to TRBJ2-7, with 10 bases identical to TRBD2. This CDR3 comprises 15 residues. CDR1 is SGHTA, CDR2 FQGNSA, per germline. V shed 11 bases, J shed 6 bases, and the junction held 16 bases outside the gene matches. Here the CDR3 DNA reads TGTGCCCCCACTCCCAGCGGGGGGGCCCCCCGCGAGCAGTACTTC. Protein sequence: CAPTPSGGAPREQYF.

V usage is TRBV7-8 and J usage is TRBJ1-2, with a tentative D call TRBD1 (5 bases). Trimming shortened V by 0 bases and J by 2 bases, and 7 bases separated the two germline ends. The V gene's germline CDR1 is SGHVS and CDR2 FQNEAQ. This CDR3 contains 14 residues. CDR3 protein: CASSLAGENYGYTF. In DNA, the CDR3 is TGTGCCAGCAGCTTAGCGGGGGAGAACTATGGCTACACCTTC.

This clonotype was seen only a few times. This chain uses TRBV12-3 or TRBV12-4 with TRBJ1-3; D ambiguous. This CDR3 comprises 16 residues. V lost 1 base to trimming and J lost 0 bases, with 10 bases between them. The CDR3 DNA reads as TGTGCCAGCAGTTTAGGTAGCGTTAACTCTGGAAACACCATATATTTT. Encoded protein: CASSLGSVNSGNTIYF.

The V call is TRBV7-8, the J call TRBJ1-1; possibly TRBD1 for D (5 bases). The CDR3 has 14 residues. Trimming cost V 5 bases and J 4 bases, with 14 bases left between them. Germline V gene sequence: CDR1 SGHVS, CDR2 FQNEAQ. The DNA for the CDR3 is TGTGCCAGCAGCCAACGACAGCTAGGCACTGAAGCTTTCTTT. This codes for CASSQRQLGTEAFF.

This rearrangement joins TRBV12-3 or TRBV12-4 to TRBJ1-2, with D possibly TRBD1 on 5 matching bases. The ends were cut back, 5 bases at V and 4 bases at J, with 11 bases in the middle. The CDR3 contains 13 residues. CDR3 sequence reads: CASSMTGGYGYTF. The CDR3 DNA follows: TGTGCCAGCAGTATGACCGGGGGCTATGGCTACACCTTC.